The entry below gives a single TCR beta chain sequence along with its context. The target antigen is unknown. A CD45RA-negative memory subset and a CD45RA+ naive subset were separated from the CD4+ cells. Sequencing was performed with immunoSEQ multiplex PCR; in TCRdb, only in-frame clones are kept and a portion is missing. Among 2.3 million or so clones listed, 93% were seen once. The data originate from a study of shared clonotypes between healthy human individuals. Study overall: Donors consisted of two women and three men between 18 and 49. Study-level findings and limits: In this cohort, only blood was sampled, and tissue repertoires likely differ. Generally, estimated richness proved larger in naive subsets than it did in memory subsets.

This clonotype originated in a man between 18 and 29 years old in good health. Some clones in this sample may be carry-over from other donors' samples. The sequencing sample was made of naive CD4+ T cells from PBMCs. The subset was: CD45RA+ positively selected.

CDR3 region: CASSAQGLNYGYTF. The CDR3 DNA reads as TGTGCCAGCAGCGCTCAGGGACTTAACTATGGCTACACCTTC. This chain links TRBV7-2 with TRBJ1-2, with D possibly TRBD1 on 5 matching bases. V dropped 5 bases and J dropped 1 base, with 11 bases sitting between them. Germline V gene lookup returns CDR1 SGHTA and CDR2 FQGNSA. This CDR3 contains 14 residues.